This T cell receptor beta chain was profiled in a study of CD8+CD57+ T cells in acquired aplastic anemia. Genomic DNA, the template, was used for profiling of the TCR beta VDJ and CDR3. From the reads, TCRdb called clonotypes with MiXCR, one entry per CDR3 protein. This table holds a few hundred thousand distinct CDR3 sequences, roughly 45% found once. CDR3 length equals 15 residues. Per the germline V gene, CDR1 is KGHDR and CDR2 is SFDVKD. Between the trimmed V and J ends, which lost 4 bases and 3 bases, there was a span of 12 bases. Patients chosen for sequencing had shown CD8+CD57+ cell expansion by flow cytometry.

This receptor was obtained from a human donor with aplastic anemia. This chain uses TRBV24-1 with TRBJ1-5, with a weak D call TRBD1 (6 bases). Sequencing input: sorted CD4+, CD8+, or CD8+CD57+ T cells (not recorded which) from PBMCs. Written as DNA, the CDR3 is TGTGCCACCAGTGACCTACGGACAGCCAATCAGCCCCAGCATTTT. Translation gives CATSDLRTANQPQHF.